A single sample is the source of the 23 T cell receptor beta chains below, sequenced in a study of glioma-infiltrating T cells after dendritic cell vaccination. Time point denoted: after dendritic cell vaccination, including at tumor progression/relapse. Assay: immunoSEQ multiplex PCR; the TCRdb copy retains only in-frame clones and omits some. The table records over 90,000 clones, around 80% of them present only once. The source material was blood, sampled after dendritic cell vaccination. The receptors shown here come from a human donor with glioblastoma.

This clone appeared a single time. V is TRBV5-1 and J is TRBJ1-4; 9 bases line up with TRBD1. The CDR3 contains 14 residues. With 4 bases clipped from V and 10 bases from J, the junction kept 8 bases outside the gene matches. Germline loops: CDR1 SGHRS, CDR2 YFSETQ. The CDR3 region is CASSRDRDGGKLFF. The CDR3, as DNA: TGCGCCAGCAGCCGGGACAGGGATGGGGGAAAACTGTTTTTT.

The V gene is TRBV5-6, the J gene TRBJ1-2; D unclear. This CDR3 is 17 amino acids long. Germline CDR1 is SGHDT and CDR2 is YYEEEE. Deletions cut 2 bases from V and 4 bases from J, with 21 bases between. CDR3 sequence reads: CASSFFQPTPLGYGYTF. As DNA, the CDR3 is TGTGCCAGCAGCTTTTTTCAACCAACCCCACTAGGCTATGGCTACACCTTC.

The chain carries TRBV5-4 and TRBJ2-2; D not resolved. CDR1 and CDR2 from the germline V gene are SGHNT and YYREEE (reference sequence). V was shortened by 3 bases and J by 0 bases, with 9 bases between the two germline ends. The CDR3 contains 15 residues. The CDR3 reads CASSSLDSNTGELFF. The CDR3 DNA is TGTGCCAGCAGCTCGCTAGATTCGAACACCGGGGAGCTGTTTTTT.

This chain links TRBV7-9 with TRBJ2-1; the D gene is possibly TRBD2 (6 bases). The CDR3 extends over 10 amino acids. The germline V gene has CDR1 SEHNR and CDR2 FQNEAQ (reference sequence). With 7 bases removed from V and 10 bases from J, the gap between germline ends came to 8 bases. For the CDR3, the DNA is TGTGCCAGCATCCGGGAGGAGCAGTTCTTC. This gives the protein CASIREEQFF.

The chain combines TRBV9 with TRBJ1-3; D is uncertain. The V gene lost 1 base and the J gene lost 4 bases, with 9 bases spanning the gap. Germline CDR1 is SGDLS and CDR2 is YYNGEE. The CDR3 runs 14 residues. Here the CDR3 DNA reads TGTGCCAGCAGCGTAACTTCCTTCGGAAACACCATATATTTT. Protein product: CASSVTSFGNTIYF.

The rearrangement links TRBV7-3 to TRBJ2-2; no reliable D call. This CDR3 spans 12 amino acids. V was cut by 4 bases and J by 7 bases, with 7 bases left in between. From germline, CDR1 is SGHTA and CDR2 FQGTGA. The CDR3 bases are TGTGCCAGCAGCTATGGGCTCGGGGAGCTGTTTTTT. This sequence encodes CASSYGLGELFF.

The genes are TRBV28 and TRBJ1-2; 9 positions agree with TRBD1. CDR1 is MDHEN and CDR2 is SYDVKM in the germline V gene. This CDR3 region has 15 residues. After removal of 3 bases from V and 3 bases from J, the junction contained 5 bases not matched to a gene. The CDR3 sequence is CASSFQDRGYYGYTF. DNA for the CDR3: TGTGCCAGCAGTTTCCAGGACAGGGGATACTATGGCTACACCTTC.

The chain has TRBV10-3 and TRBJ1-3; D not certain. Trimming cost V 2 bases and J 0 bases, with 8 bases left between them. CDR1 and CDR2 from the germline V gene are ENHRY and SYGVKD. This CDR3 spans 15 amino acids. CDR3 DNA: TGTGCCATCAGTGAGATAGCGGGCTCTGGAAACACCATATATTTT. It encodes CAISEIAGSGNTIYF.

The rearrangement joins TRBV5-1 to TRBJ1-1, with a possible D match to TRBD1 (5 bases). CDR1 and CDR2 from the germline V gene are SGHRS and YFSETQ. This CDR3 region has 14 residues. Trimming left V 4 bases short and J 1 base short, with 11 bases between. The CDR3 region is CASSIEDRNTEAFF. The CDR3 nucleotides read TGCGCCAGCAGCATAGAAGACAGGAACACTGAAGCTTTCTTT.

The rearrangement joins TRBV30 to TRBJ2-4, with 7 bases matching TRBD1. The CDR3 spans 15 residues. V was clipped by 2 bases and J by 3 bases; unmatched bases: 7. Per germline, CDR1 GTSNPN and CDR2 SVGIG (reference sequence). CDR3 sequence (DNA): TGTGCCTGGAGTTCGGGACAGCTAAACAAAAACATTCAGTACTTC. This sequence encodes CAWSSGQLNKNIQYF.

The chain joins TRBV20-1 to TRBJ1-1; D gene unclear. The CDR3 totals 11 residues. V lost 4 bases and J 1 base, leaving 4 bases between the germline ends. Per the germline V gene, CDR1 is DFQATT and CDR2 is SNEGSKA (reference sequence). CDR3 in amino acids: CSATGNTEAFF. The CDR3, as DNA: TGCAGTGCTACGGGGAACACTGAAGCTTTCTTT.

The V gene is TRBV11-1, the J gene TRBJ2-3; no clear D gene. The V gene's germline CDR1 is SGHAT and CDR2 FQDESV (reference sequence). The V and J ends lost 3 bases and 6 bases respectively, with 4 bases between them. CDR3 size: 11 residues. DNA of the CDR3: TGTGCCAGCAGCTTTACTGATACGCAGTATTTT. Protein product: CASSFTDTQYF.

This chain connects TRBV7-2 to TRBJ2-7; TRBD1 matches 7 bases. V lost 5 bases to trimming and J lost 3 bases; unmatched junction nucleotides: 7. The CDR3 contains 14 residues. The germline CDR1 and CDR2 sequences are SGHTA and FQGNSA. The CDR3 region is CASSGLTGLYEQYF. Here the CDR3 DNA reads TGTGCCAGCAGCGGATTGACAGGGCTCTACGAGCAGTACTTC.

The chain couples TRBV10-3 to TRBJ2-7; 8 nucleotides match TRBD1. The CDR3 covers 15 residues. V trimming: 10 bases; J trimming: 2 bases; junction bases outside the gene matches: 13. Germline-derived CDR1 and CDR2 are ENHRY and SYGVKD. CDR3 DNA: TGTGCCACCCACCAAAGCACAGGGGGAGCCTACGAGCAGTACTTC. This sequence encodes CATHQSTGGAYEQYF.

This chain connects TRBV6-1 to TRBJ2-3, with 8 nucleotides matching TRBD2. The CDR3 covers 16 residues. Germline V gene sequence: CDR1 MNHNS, CDR2 SASEGT. Trimming took 4 bases from V and 0 from J; bases not matched to a gene: 6. CDR3 residues: CASSVGLAASTDTQYF. Here the CDR3 DNA reads TGTGCCAGCAGTGTCGGACTAGCAGCTAGCACAGATACGCAGTATTTT.

The V and J genes are TRBV18 and TRBJ1-1, with 7 bases identical to TRBD1. This CDR3 has 15 amino acids. V dropped 3 bases and J dropped 2; count of bases not matched to a gene: 6. Germline loops: CDR1 KGHSH, CDR2 LQKENI. CDR3 in amino acids: CASSPTGQVNTEAFF. CDR3 nucleotides: TGTGCCAGCTCACCTACCGGACAGGTTAACACTGAAGCTTTCTTT. Variable domain in full (rest from reference TRBV18 and TRBJ1-1): NAGVMQNPRHLVRRRGQEARLRCSPMKGHSHVYWYRQLPEEGLKFMVYLQKENIIDESGMPKERFSAEFPKEGPSILRIQQVVRGDSAAYFCASSPTGQVNTEAFFGQGTRLTVV.

This clone was seen only a few times. The chain is built from TRBV7-9 and TRBJ2-7; D perhaps matches TRBD1 (6 bases). V was clipped by 4 bases and J by 2 bases, with 24 bases between them. The germline CDR1 and CDR2 sequences are SEHNR and FQNEAQ (reference sequence). The CDR3 loop spans 18 amino acids. The CDR3 nucleotides read TGTGCCAGCAGCTCGCTTCCAACAAGATTTGGGACAACCTACGAGCAGTACTTC. Amino acid sequence: CASSSLPTRFGTTYEQYF.

The chain employs TRBV7-6 and TRBJ2-1; 8 nucleotides agree with TRBD2. J gave up 7 bases and V 0 bases, and 8 bases lay outside the gene matches. Germline CDR1 SGHVS, CDR2 FNYEAQ. This CDR3 is 16 amino acids long. CDR3 coding DNA: TGTGCCAGCAGCTTAGCGCACACGGGAGGGCTGAATGAGCAGTTCTTC. It yields the protein CASSLAHTGGLNEQFF.

The chain uses TRBV15 and TRBJ2-1; 8 positions match TRBD2. The CDR3 is 16 residues long. From germline, CDR1 is LNHNV and CDR2 YYDKDF (reference sequence). Unmatched junction bases numbered 8, after V lost 3 bases and J lost 4 bases. The CDR3 DNA reads as TGTGCCACCAGCAGGGATGGGATAGCGGGGTACAATGAGCAGTTCTTC. This sequence encodes CATSRDGIAGYNEQFF.

This clone occurred once. The gene calls are TRBV18 and TRBJ2-3, with D perhaps matching TRBD1 (6 bases). V was clipped by 0 bases and J by 0 bases, with 10 bases between them. The germline V gene has CDR1 KGHSH and CDR2 LQKENI. CDR3 size: 16 residues. The CDR3 bases are TGTGCCAGCTCACCACCCCAGGGGCTAAGCACAGATACGCAGTATTTT. This sequence encodes CASSPPQGLSTDTQYF.

The rearrangement uses TRBV27 and TRBJ1-5, with 10 bases matching TRBD1. This CDR3 contains 15 residues. Germline V gives CDR1 MNHEY, CDR2 SMNVEV (reference sequence). V was pared by 2 bases and J by 8 bases, with 6 bases of the junction left unmatched. CDR3: CASSLGTGVVEPQHF. DNA of the CDR3: TGTGCCAGCAGTTTAGGGACAGGGGTGGTGGAGCCCCAGCATTTT.

The rearrangement links TRBV7-8 to TRBJ2-7; 11 bases fit TRBD2. Germline values: CDR1 SGHVS, CDR2 FQNEAQ. CDR3 length equals 16 residues. V was pared by 7 bases and J by 6 bases, with 14 bases of the junction left unmatched. The CDR3 bases are TGTGCCAGCACCATCCTGCCGCTAGCGGGAGGAGGCGAGCAGTACTTC. Amino acids: CASTILPLAGGGEQYF.

V is TRBV11-2 and J is TRBJ2-3; 9 bases fit TRBD2. In germline, CDR1 is SGHAT, CDR2 FQNNGV. CDR3 length: 15 amino acids. V lost 0 bases, J lost 7 bases, and 5 bases stayed unmatched. The CDR3 DNA sequence: TGTGCCAGCAGCTTAGATTGGACTAGCGTTAATACGCAGTATTTT. It translates to CASSLDWTSVNTQYF.